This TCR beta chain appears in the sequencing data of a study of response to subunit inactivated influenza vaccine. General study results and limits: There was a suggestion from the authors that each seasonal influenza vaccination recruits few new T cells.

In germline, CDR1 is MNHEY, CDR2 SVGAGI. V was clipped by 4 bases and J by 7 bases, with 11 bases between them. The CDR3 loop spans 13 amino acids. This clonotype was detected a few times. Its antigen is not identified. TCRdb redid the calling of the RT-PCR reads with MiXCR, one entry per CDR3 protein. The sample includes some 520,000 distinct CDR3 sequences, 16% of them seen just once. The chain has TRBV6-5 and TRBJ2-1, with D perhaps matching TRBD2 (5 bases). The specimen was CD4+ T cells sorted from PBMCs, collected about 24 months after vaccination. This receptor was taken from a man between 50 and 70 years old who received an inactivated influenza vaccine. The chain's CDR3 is CASSSVLENEQFF. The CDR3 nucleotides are TGTGCCAGCAGTTCGGTACTAGAGAATGAGCAGTTCTTC.